This T cell receptor beta chain is from a study of cytomegalovirus exposure and HLA in healthy donors (dated by TCRdb to between 2016 and 2019). About the full investigation: An earlier analysis of around 600 of the donors reported 276 Gb of sequence data and around 110 million unique TCR beta sequences from about 179 million T cells. To study patterns of TCR occurrence, a later analysis re-analyzed previously published TCR beta repertoires from around 670 donors and added high-resolution HLA genotyping. Rather than using new phenotypic data, the later analysis identified candidate immune exposures from TCR beta sequences and from how often those sequences occurred across donors. High-throughput TCR immunosequencing, statistical association of individual TCRs with disease status, and machine learning were combined to predict cytomegalovirus infection status. On average, 235,054 unique TCR beta nucleotide sequences were sequenced per donor among roughly 430 genotyped donors of the cohort, with 15% to 20% of those sequences being non-productive. The genetic ancestry cluster associated with self-reported Caucasian donors included around 76% of the approximately 400 genotyped donors. An early release covering roughly 580 HLA-typed donors comprised approximately 300 gigabases of sequencing data and 65 million to 100 million unique TCR sequences. In a later genetic analysis, genome-wide SNP genotypes for about three fifths of the roughly 670 donors were used, and that subset was treated as a discovery cohort. A handful of DR-DQ haplotypes were handled as single units for association and clustering because linkage in the cohort was strong. The number of donors typed differed by locus, with 629-630 for A, B, C, DRB1 and DQB1, more than 500 for DQA1, over 600 for DPA1, and over 400 for DPB1. Every repertoire in the discovery cohort had been generated on one and the same sequencing platform. The study was designed to test whether signatures of past pathogen exposure could be identified by cataloging public T cell receptors. In an earlier analysis of a few hundred of the donors, high-throughput TCR beta sequencing was used to judge whether each TCR beta V gene segment behaved as functional or pseudogenic. Alongside the repertoire data, information on donor age, sex, ethnicity and CMV serostatus was compiled. The study profiled the T cell repertoires of hundreds of subjects by immunosequencing and related them to cytomegalovirus serostatus. In addition to the first cohort of 650 to 750 subjects, a separate validation cohort of 130 or so different subjects was used. Both class I and class II loci were covered by HLA typing, at four-digit resolution. What the study reported, not specific to this receptor: Immune exposure information for the cohort was limited to CMV serostatus. In a later analysis, around 17,000 TCR beta sequences were associated with specific HLA alleles at a false discovery rate of 0.05. Compared with equally common non-associated chains, HLA-associated TCR beta chains in a later analysis were more clonally expanded and had lower generation probabilities. While some public TCRs were present in many individuals, most TCR sequences turned up only very rarely across donors. According to a later genetic analysis, donors in an Asian-associated ancestry cluster had fewer N-insertions in productive TCRs than the approximately 700-donor mean. In this cohort, only TCR beta chains were sequenced, and detectable features were limited by the absence of alpha or paired-chain data. A later analysis reported that several top co-occurrence clusters appeared linked to parvovirus B19, influenza, CMV and Epstein-Barr virus. Because HLA typing was unavailable for some donors at each locus, only the typed subset was used in association tests. In a later genetic analysis, a missense DCLRE1C variant was associated with V-gene and J-gene trimming of TCR beta chains, and the association was replicated in an independent cohort. A cluster of highly shared sequence variants was judged likely to be a technical artifact of the sequencing pipeline. In a later analysis, TCR association rates were found to vary across HLA loci, with the most associated TCRs seen for DRB1 alleles and the fewest for HLA-C alleles. Correlated functional status among segregating V segments might reflect linkage disequilibrium, but an unknown experimental factor could not be ruled out. Strong co-occurrence of HLA alleles, especially DR and DQ, made assigning TCR associations to individual alleles difficult. The 87-base-pair reads could not distinguish some IMGT-functional V segments, including TRBV6-2 and TRBV6-3, so those segments were excluded. In the study, about 150 TCR beta chains were listed as associated with cytomegalovirus. In a later analysis, most CMV-associated TCR beta chains were found to appear HLA-restricted, with HLA associations seemingly driven largely by CMV exposure. A further reported finding was that TCR beta sequences accurately predicted the HLA-A and HLA-B alleles for most subjects in the first cohort. In an earlier analysis of more than 450 of the donors, most TCR beta V segments were observed in productive rearrangements about 87% or about 30% of the time, broadly matching IMGT annotations. Seventeen rarely observed V segments, including chromosome 9 orphons, were excluded from the earlier analysis of a few hundred of the donors because counts were too low. In vitro tests confirmed that a few of the cytomegalovirus-associated TCR beta chains recognize cytomegalovirus antigens. The classifier was reported to diagnose cytomegalovirus status with high specificity and sensitivity in both the original cohort and the validation cohort. Sequencing depth was assumed to be roughly uniform across donors in the presence/absence analyses, though that assumption may not hold. According to the authors, the approach could potentially be generalized to other disease states and immunological phenotypes.

The cohort comprised 710 or so healthy bone marrow donors. At the time of sampling, every cohort member was nominally healthy, though immune exposures that went unrecorded were likely present. The donor was CMV seronegative and was included in the group of about 400 seronegative cohort members. Every donor gave a peripheral blood sample, and the peripheral blood mononuclear cells from that sample were used for TCR beta sequencing. The Qiagen DNeasy Blood Extraction Kit was used to extract genomic DNA from the blood cell samples. Germline trimming: 7 bases from V, 4 bases from J; junction bases outside gene matches: 12. Reading the germline V gene gives CDR1 MDHEN and CDR2 SYDVKM. The CDR3 has 15 amino acids, counting the end cysteine and phenylalanine. Just CDR3 DNA is preserved here, 45 bases in frame from base 1. Libraries were built with the immunoSEQ multiplex PCR assay. For the multiplex PCR, a mixture combining 60 forward primers for TCR Vbeta segments and 13 reverse primers for TCR Jbeta segments was used. A multiplex PCR assay on genomic DNA amplified the CDR3 region of rearranged TCR beta genes. On the Illumina HiSeq System, the amplified TCR beta libraries were sequenced as 87-base-pair reads. Regarding the original processing steps: A later analysis tallied roughly 78 million unique TCR beta chains across the 666 repertoires, and roughly 11 million of those chains were shared by two or more donors. To remove PCR and sequencing errors, raw reads were error-corrected and collapsed into unique sequences using a nearest-neighbor algorithm that merged closely related sequences. V, D and J gene segments were assigned by aligning CDR3 sequences to IMGT reference sequences. Each retained sequence needed at least a six-nucleotide match to both a V gene segment and a J gene segment. Rearrangements were called productive when the CDR3 lacked stop codons and stayed in frame with V and J; all others were non-productive. CDR3 was defined according to IMGT convention as the region running from the second conserved V-encoded cysteine to the conserved J-encoded phenylalanine. Sequences without an unambiguous match to a single V gene segment were excluded from the earlier analysis of approximately 600 of the donors. An earlier analysis of almost 600 of the donors classified V segments as functional when productive rearrangements were above 56.7% and as segregating when the standard deviation between donors was above 5%. To diagnose cytomegalovirus status from the catalog of TCR beta chain sequences, a statistical classification framework was built. V and J gene assignment, in a later analysis, came from comparing TCR nucleotide sequences with IMGT/GENE-DB human TR gene sequences. In a later analysis, CDR3 sequences and most-parsimonious VDJ recombination scenarios were assigned using the TCRdist pipeline. In a later analysis, each TCR beta chain was defined by its CDR3 amino acid sequence together with its V-gene family, and reads without a unique V-gene family were excluded. In a later analysis, approximately 640 highly shared, low-generation-probability nucleotide sequences were removed to address suspected cross-contamination and a sequencing artifact. A later analysis calculated a clonal expansion index for each public chain from normalized within-repertoire ranks of inferred template counts. A later analysis computed generation probabilities with a VDJ recombination model fitted to out-of-frame rearrangements, and checked the results against IGoR. A later analysis scored TCR-TCR, TCR-HLA and TCR-CMV co-occurrence with hypergeometric tests, applying a repertoire-size bias correction to TCR pairs. A later analysis estimated false discovery rates by permuting HLA or CMV assignments 20 times. In a later analysis, co-occurring TCRs were grouped with DBSCAN, and TCRdist sequence similarity was added when clustering was performed within HLA-allele-positive subsets. Repertoires with fewer than 30,000 or more than 120,000 public chains were left out of co-occurrence clustering, as were five repertoires with anomalous nucleotide sharing. Entries here come from immuneACCESS through TCRdb and include only in-frame sequences with V and J called. Some clones fail to appear in such tables; in the studies checked, an unresolved V gene covers under half of the shortfall, and the cause of the remainder is unknown. V and J calls and clone size follow that table, whereas D and trimming were derived from the DNA. The sample data list 180,000 or so clones, and under 85% of these were observed just once. The top ten hold around 3.1% of the sample.

This clone has only one observation. This clone's antigen is unknown. Per-base quality was not reported, and no clone a single base away is much larger than it. Sequencing input: PBMCs. The sequence derives from a female donor in good health and CMV-seronegative. This sequence uses TRBV28 and TRBJ1-2, and 7 bases in between align with TRBD1. At the DNA level, the sequence is TGTGCCAGCACTTTTTTCCGGGACAGCCTCTATGGCTACACCTTC. Its product reads: CASTFFRDSLYGYTF.